The clone carrying this TCR beta chain has a count of ten or more. Its antigen is unknown. Preparation of the TCRbeta library involved a method that used unique molecular identifiers. In TCRdb, the PCR reads were re-called with MiXCR into one record per CDR3 protein. The profile shows 150,000 to 250,000 distinct CDR3 sequences, 5.5% to 7% of them singletons. The sample originates from a study of T-cell reconstitution after alpha-beta-depleted transplantation in children. Notes on the study in general: Reported findings indicate that, about two months after transplant, alpha-beta T cells came from several hundred expanded clones, which were derived from non-depleted graft cells. Elevated TCRbeta diversity at day 60 was traced, in some patients, to surviving recipient T cells and thymic progenitors. At one year after transplant, newly produced T cells mostly accounted for T-cell counts and diversity.

Sequenced here: PBMCs, sampled before TCRalphabeta/CD19-depleted stem cell transplant. The receptor's source is a girl under three years old with combined immunodeficiency, due to receive a stem cell transplant.

CDR3 nucleotide sequence: TGTGCCAGCAGCTTAGACAGGGGGCGCAATCAGCCCCAGCATTTT. Residues: CASSLDRGRNQPQHF. The V call is TRBV7-2, the J call TRBJ1-5, with 9 nucleotides matching TRBD1. The ends lost 1 base at V and 2 bases at J; junction bases unmatched: 0. The length of the CDR3 is 15 residues. CDR1 is SGHTA and CDR2 is FQGNSA in the germline V gene.